This T cell receptor (beta chain) comes out of a study of spatial heterogeneity in lung cancer. Across the study: Where available, sequencing covered follow-up PBMC samples, taken at a median of around two years after resection. Each unique TCR and UMI combination was seen more than ten times on average in raw reads.

TCRdb processed the 5' RACE reads anew with MiXCR; each CDR3 protein has one entry. This table has 25,000 to 35,000 distinct CDR3 sequences, over 5% appearing once. Time point reported: blood at routine non-recurrence follow-up after resection. Sequencing of whole RNA from tumor, nontumor lung or frozen PBMC involved no sorting. In its sample, this clonotype was seen many times. Its specificity is not known. General study results and limits: Ubiquitous expanded tumor TCRs showed up in blood more at resection than follow-up.

The CDR3 is 19 residues long. From germline, CDR1 is KGHSH and CDR2 LQKENI. Trimming pared 0 bases from V and 0 bases from J, leaving 18 bases between. Sequences were derived from PBMCs, sampled at follow-up. The chain joins TRBV18 to TRBJ2-1; D is perhaps TRBD2 (6 bases). The sequence came from a female donor with early-stage non-small cell lung cancer. For the CDR3, the DNA is TGTGCCAGCTCACCACCTAGGTCTAGCGAAAGGAGCTCCTACAATGAGCAGTTCTTC. Protein: CASSPPRSSERSSYNEQFF.